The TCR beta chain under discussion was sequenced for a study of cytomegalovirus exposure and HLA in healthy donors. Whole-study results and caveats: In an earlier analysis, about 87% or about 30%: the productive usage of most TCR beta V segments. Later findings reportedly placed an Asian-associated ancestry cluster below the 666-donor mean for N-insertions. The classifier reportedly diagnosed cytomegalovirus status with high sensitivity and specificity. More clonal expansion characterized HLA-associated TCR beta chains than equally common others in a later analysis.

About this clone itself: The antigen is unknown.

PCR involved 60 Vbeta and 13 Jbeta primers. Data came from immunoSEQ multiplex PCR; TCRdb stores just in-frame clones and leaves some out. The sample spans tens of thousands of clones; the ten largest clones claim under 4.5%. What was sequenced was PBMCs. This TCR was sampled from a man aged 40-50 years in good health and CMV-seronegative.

CDR3 in amino acids: CSVGRGRADTQYF. CDR3 sequence (DNA): TGCAGCGTTGGCAGGGGGCGCGCAGATACGCAGTATTTT. J is TRBJ2-3 and V is TRBV29-1; TRBD1 agrees at 8 bases. V was clipped by 4 bases and J by 4 bases; unmatched bases: 4. The CDR3 has 13 amino acids. Germline V gives CDR1 SQVTM, CDR2 ANQGSEA.